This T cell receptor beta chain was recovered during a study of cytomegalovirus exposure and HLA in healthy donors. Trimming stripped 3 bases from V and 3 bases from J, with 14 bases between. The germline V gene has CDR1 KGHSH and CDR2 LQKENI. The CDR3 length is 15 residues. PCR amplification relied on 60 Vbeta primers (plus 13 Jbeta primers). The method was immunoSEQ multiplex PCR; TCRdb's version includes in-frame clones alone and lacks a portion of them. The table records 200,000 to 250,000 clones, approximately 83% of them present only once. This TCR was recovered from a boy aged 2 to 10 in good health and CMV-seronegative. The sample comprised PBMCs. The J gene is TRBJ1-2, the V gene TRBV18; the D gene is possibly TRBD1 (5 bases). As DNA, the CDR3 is TGTGCCAGCTCACCTGGGGGAGGAGATTACTATGGCTACACCTTC. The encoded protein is CASSPGGGDYYGYTF.